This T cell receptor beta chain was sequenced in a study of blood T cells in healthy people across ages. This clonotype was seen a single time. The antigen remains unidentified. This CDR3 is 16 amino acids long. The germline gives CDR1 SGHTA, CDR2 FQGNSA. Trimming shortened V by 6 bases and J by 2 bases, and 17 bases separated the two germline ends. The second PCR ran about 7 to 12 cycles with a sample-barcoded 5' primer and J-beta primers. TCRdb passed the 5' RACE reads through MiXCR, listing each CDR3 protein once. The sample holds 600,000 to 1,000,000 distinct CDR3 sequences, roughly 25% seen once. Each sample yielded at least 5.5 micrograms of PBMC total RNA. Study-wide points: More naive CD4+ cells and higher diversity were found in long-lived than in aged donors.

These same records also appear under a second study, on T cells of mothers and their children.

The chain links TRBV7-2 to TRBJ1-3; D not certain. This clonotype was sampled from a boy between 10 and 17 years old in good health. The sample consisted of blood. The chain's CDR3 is CASSFFTTTPGNTIYF. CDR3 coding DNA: TGTGCCAGCAGTTTCTTTACGACAACCCCTGGAAACACCATATATTTT.